The rows below give T cell receptor beta chains drawn from one sample of a study of Ad26.COV2.S vaccination and SARS-CoV-2 variants. Generated by immunoSEQ multiplex PCR, the TCRdb table keeps only in-frame clones and is missing some. Here the sample spans 350,000 to 500,000 clones, less than 95% being singletons. This sample comprised peripheral blood, obtained in a trial of Ad26.COV2.S vaccine versus placebo. Receptors were obtained from a person between 18 and 65 years old who received the Ad26.COV2.S COVID-19 vaccine or a placebo. Each CDR3 is given with its conserved first and last residue. The order of the fields is clone size, J gene, V gene, CDR3 protein. The size field is filled for only some rows; it gives once, few, many or a size class.

NA	TRBJ1-1	TRBV28	CAAETVNTEAFF
NA	TRBJ2-1	TRBV28	CASSLPTGTSGSLGRDEQFF
NA	TRBJ1-5	TRBV21-1	CASSGSRDTDQPQHF
NA	TRBJ2-5	TRBV18	CASSPGGQETQYF
NA	TRBJ1-6	TRBV7-8	CASSPRDRGNSPLHF
NA	TRBJ2-7	TRBV27	CASSPRTSGSIDEQYF
NA	TRBJ2-7	TRBV15	CATSRDPSYEQYF
NA	TRBJ2-2	TRBV19	CASTRANTGELFF
NA	TRBJ2-3	TRBV18	CASSPLRGASTDTQYF
NA	TRBJ2-5	TRBV7-9	CASSRGGRPQETQYF
NA	TRBJ2-3	TRBV7-9	CASRPGTGGTDTQYF
NA	TRBJ1-6	TRBV28	CASRLDSLDNSPLHF
NA	TRBJ1-6	TRBV18	CASSPPDRRSSYNSPLHF
NA	TRBJ2-3	TRBV19	CASSEGWPGPDTQYF
few	TRBJ1-5	TRBV29-1	CSVSYSNQPQHF
NA	TRBJ1-4	TRBV19	CASKTTGGEKLFF
NA	TRBJ2-7	TRBV14	CASSPYLAGEDEQYF
NA	TRBJ1-1	TRBV7-9	CASSLVRGQNTEAFF
NA	TRBJ1-3	TRBV14	CASSQDSPRNRDGNTIYF
NA	TRBJ2-7	TRBV5-1	CASSLGLAKPYEQYF
NA	TRBJ2-7	TRBV7-9	CASSLVPVTYEQYF
NA	TRBJ2-3	TRBV24-1	CATSDPGVGLKPTDTQYF
NA	TRBJ1-1	TRBV19	CASSLTAVIGSTEAFF
NA	TRBJ2-1	TRBV28	CASTTRGAGERDSRDEQFF
NA	TRBJ1-2	TRBV20-1	CSARDRGNYGYTF
once	TRBJ2-3	TRBV5-1	CASSQGGRSTDTQYF
once	TRBJ1-2	TRBV14	CASTPEGYTF
many	TRBJ1-2	TRBV4-2	CASSQLNPSNGGGYTF
NA	TRBJ2-5	TRBV28	CASSLRLAGVETQYF
NA	TRBJ2-5	TRBV7-2	CASSSRTSGRGKGETQYF
NA	TRBJ2-5	TRBV5-6	CASSSFGTGGGEETQYF
NA	TRBJ2-1	TRBV5-1	CASSFQGLDEQFF
NA	TRBJ2-7	TRBV6-5	CASSYGQGAGEQYF
NA	TRBJ2-4	TRBV4-3	CASSPTGLEDKNIQYF
NA	TRBJ2-3	TRBV7-8	CASSRGTSFDTQYF
NA	TRBJ1-5	TRBV5-4	CASSRQGKDQPQHF
NA	TRBJ2-1	TRBV28	CASLGTGGSNEQFF